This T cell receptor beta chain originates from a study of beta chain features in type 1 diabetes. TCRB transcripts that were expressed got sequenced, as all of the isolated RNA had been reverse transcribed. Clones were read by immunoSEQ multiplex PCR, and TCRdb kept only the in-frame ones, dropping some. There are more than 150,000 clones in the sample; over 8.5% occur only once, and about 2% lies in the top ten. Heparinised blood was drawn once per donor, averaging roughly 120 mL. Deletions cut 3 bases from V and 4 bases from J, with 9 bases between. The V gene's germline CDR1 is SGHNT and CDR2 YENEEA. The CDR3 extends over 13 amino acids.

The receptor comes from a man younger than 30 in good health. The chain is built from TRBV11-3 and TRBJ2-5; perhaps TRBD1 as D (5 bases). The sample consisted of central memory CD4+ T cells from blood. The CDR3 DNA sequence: TGTGCCAGCAGCTTGGGGCAGGCAGAGACCCAGTACTTC. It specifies CASSLGQAETQYF.